Below, 11 T cell receptor beta chains from the same sample are listed, as sequenced in a study of T cells after posttransplantation cyclophosphamide. The naive gate required viable CD3+CD4+ or CD3+CD8+ cells with CCR7+CD45RA+CD45RO-CD95-CD27+CD28+ phenotype. Generated by immunoSEQ multiplex PCR, the TCRdb table keeps only in-frame clones and is missing some. The sample has approximately 30,000 clones; over 80% are singletons. Input material: naive CD4+ T cells sorted from PBMCs. The receptors stem from a woman aged 55-75 years in good health, CMV-negative, and a related stem cell transplant donor.

This clone was counted between two and nine times. The rearrangement links TRBV7-9 to TRBJ1-1; D remains ambiguous. CDR3 length equals 14 residues. The V end was cut by 1 base, the J end by 0 bases, with 6 bases between. CDR1 is SEHNR, CDR2 FQNEAQ, per germline (reference sequence). In DNA, the CDR3 is TGTGCCAGCAGCTTAGAACCAGTGAACACTGAAGCTTTCTTT. Translating it yields CASSLEPVNTEAFF.

The gene calls are TRBV6-5 and TRBJ1-4, with 9 nucleotides matching TRBD1. The J segment lost 5 bases and the V segment lost 4 bases, leaving 2 bases of the junction unmatched. The germline V gene encodes CDR1 MNHEY and CDR2 SVGAGI. The CDR3 runs to 14 residues. Here the CDR3 DNA reads TGTGCCAGCAGTTCCGGACAGGGGAATGAAAAACTGTTTTTT. Its protein product is CASSSGQGNEKLFF.

The chain recombines TRBV27 with TRBJ2-6; the D is unclear. CDR3 length: 13 residues. Looked up from germline, CDR1 is MNHEY and CDR2 is SMNVEV (reference sequence). V lost 4 bases to trimming and J lost 2 bases, with 3 bases between them. The CDR3 protein is CASSYTGANVLTF. In nucleotides, the CDR3 is TGTGCCAGCAGTTACACTGGGGCCAACGTCCTGACTTTC.

The J gene is TRBJ1-2, the V gene TRBV28, with TRBD1 matching 9 bases. The CDR3 length is 14 residues. V shed 2 bases and J 8 bases; nucleotides not matched to a gene: 6. From germline, CDR1 is MDHEN and CDR2 SYDVKM. CDR3 loop: CASSLVGTGKGYTF. The CDR3, as DNA: TGTGCCAGCAGTTTAGTCGGGACAGGGAAAGGCTACACCTTC.

The V and J genes are TRBV6-6 and TRBJ1-2; the match to TRBD1 covers 8 bases. This CDR3 region has 13 residues. V dropped 6 bases and J dropped 5; count of bases not matched to a gene: 5. The germline V gene has CDR1 MNHNY and CDR2 SVGAGI (reference sequence). The CDR3 DNA follows: TGTGCCAGCAGGGCAGGGGGCGGGTATGGCTACACCTTC. This gives the protein CASRAGGGYGYTF.

The chain recombines TRBV7-8 with TRBJ2-1; D possibly corresponds to TRBD2 (6 bases). The CDR3 is 15 residues long. The V end was cut by 6 bases, the J end by 0 bases, with 12 bases between. Germline values: CDR1 SGHVS, CDR2 FQNEAQ. Here the CDR3 reads CASSLHGGSYNEQFF. The DNA for the CDR3 is TGTGCCAGCAGTCTCCACGGGGGCTCCTACAATGAGCAGTTCTTC.

The genes are TRBV29-1 and TRBJ1-1; perhaps TRBD1 as D (5 bases). The CDR3 covers 9 residues. V lost 7 bases, J lost 8 bases, and 8 bases lay in between. From germline, CDR1 is SQVTM and CDR2 ANQGSEA. The CDR3 loop is CSGGLEAFF. The CDR3 DNA reads as TGCAGCGGGGGCCTCGAAGCTTTCTTT.

The rearrangement uses TRBV19 and TRBJ1-6; tentatively, D is TRBD1 (5 bases). CDR3 size: 17 residues. V gave up 3 bases and J gave up 9 bases, with 21 bases separating them. Per the germline V gene, CDR1 is LNHDA and CDR2 is SQIVND (reference sequence). For the CDR3, the DNA is TGTGCCAGTAGTATCGGGGGTACCTGGAGGGAGCCTTCACCCCTCCACTTT. Translating it yields CASSIGGTWREPSPLHF.

This chain links TRBV19 with TRBJ1-5, with a tentative D call TRBD1 (6 bases). The germline V gene has CDR1 LNHDA and CDR2 SQIVND (reference sequence). V was shortened by 7 bases and J by 3 bases, with 13 bases between the two germline ends. The CDR3 is made up of 14 amino acids. This CDR3 is CASTHRVANQPQHF. In DNA, the CDR3 is TGTGCCAGTACCCACAGGGTCGCCAATCAGCCCCAGCATTTT. Looking up the rest from reference TRBV19 and TRBJ1-5 gives the full variable domain: DGGITQSPKYLFRKEGQNVTLSCEQNLNHDAMYWYRQDPGQGLRLIYYSQIVNDFQKGDIAEGYSVSREKKESFPLTVTSAQKNPTAFYLCASTHRVANQPQHFGDGTRLSIL.

V and J are TRBV11-2 and TRBJ1-2; 11 positions agree with TRBD1. This CDR3 is 16 amino acids long. Trimming cost V 4 bases and J 3 bases; bases outside gene matches: 7. The germline V gene encodes CDR1 SGHAT and CDR2 FQNNGV. The CDR3 loop is CASSSLGTGGYYGYTF. The CDR3 DNA follows: TGTGCCAGCAGCTCCCTTGGGACAGGGGGGTACTATGGCTACACCTTC.

V is TRBV5-1 and J is TRBJ1-1; tentatively, D is TRBD1 (5 bases). The CDR3 covers 16 residues. Trimming took 3 bases from V and 0 from J, leaving 15 bases between them. CDR1 and CDR2 (germline): SGHRS, YFSETQ. The CDR3 loop is CASSYLQGFMNTEAFF. The CDR3 DNA is TGCGCCAGCAGCTACCTTCAGGGCTTCATGAACACTGAAGCTTTCTTT.